The rows below give T cell receptor beta chains drawn from one sample of a study of spatial heterogeneity in lung cancer. Each CDR3 protein is one row after TCRdb ran MiXCR on the 5' RACE reads. The sample lists over 9,500 distinct CDR3 sequences, 3% to 4.5% occurring once. Sequencing used PBMCs, obtained at surgery. These receptor sequences come from a female donor with early-stage non-small cell lung cancer. Each CDR3 is given without its conserved first and last residue. Fields, in order: CDR3 length, V gene, D gene, J gene, CDR3 protein. A D gene is named only where the DNA matches it firmly.

>12|TRBV7-8|.|TRBJ2-7
ASSLAPGIYEQY
>12|TRBV6-1|.|TRBJ1-1
ASSEGGEGPEAF
>12|TRBV5-1|TRBD2|TRBJ2-1
ASRTSGRGNEQF
>11|TRBV20-1|TRBD1|TRBJ1-4
SAAGTVNEKLF
>14|TRBV4-3|TRBD2|TRBJ2-1
ASSQGLAGKNNEQF
>12|TRBV5-1|.|TRBJ1-5
ASSLLGESQPQH
>11|TRBV6-2/TRBV6-3|.|TRBJ2-5
ASSLNVRETQY
>13|TRBV5-5|.|TRBJ1-3
ASSLRGGSGNTIY
>11|TRBV7-9|.|TRBJ1-2
ASSPDAGTGYT
>13|TRBV18|TRBD1|TRBJ1-2
ASSPRQGDAYGYT
>13|TRBV12-3/TRBV12-4|TRBD2|TRBJ2-1
ASSFWGLASYEQF
>13|TRBV7-2|TRBD1|TRBJ1-2
ASSPDREAPYGYT
>12|TRBV20-1|.|TRBJ2-7
SARESGLSYEQY
>11|TRBV7-2|.|TRBJ2-3
ASRISSTDTQY
>14|TRBV9|.|TRBJ2-3
ASSVGTGEYTDTQY
>13|TRBV7-2|.|TRBJ2-5
ASSRDLAFQETQY
>12|TRBV2|.|TRBJ1-6
ASSGRESGSPLH
>12|TRBV20-1|TRBD2|TRBJ2-3
SASPGTSSDTQY
>15|TRBV4-2|.|TRBJ2-2
ASSQPSPGTGTGELF
>12|TRBV2|.|TRBJ1-5
ASSEGPNFGQQH
>13|TRBV9|.|TRBJ2-6
ASSVFDSGANVLT
>12|TRBV15|.|TRBJ2-5
ATSRGRVQETQY
>11|TRBV11-2|TRBD2|TRBJ2-7
ASSLSGAKEQY
>11|TRBV5-5|.|TRBJ2-1
ASSLDVGNEQF
>12|TRBV20-1|.|TRBJ2-1
SARYGASYNEQF
>11|TRBV20-1|.|TRBJ2-7
SAREGFSYEQY
>13|TRBV7-8|TRBD2|TRBJ2-1
ASSLGLAGSDEQF
>13|TRBV27|TRBD1|TRBJ1-4
ASSPLRGIDEKLF
>11|TRBV19|.|TRBJ1-5
ASSQGTVQPQH
>13|TRBV19|.|TRBJ1-3
ASSISSRTGNTIY
>11|TRBV3-1|.|TRBJ1-1
ASSQLEDTEAF
>11|TRBV5-1|.|TRBJ2-7
ASSYDSAYEQY
>11|TRBV19|.|TRBJ1-3
ASSTEDGNTIY
>13|TRBV20-1|TRBD2|TRBJ2-1
SARKSGGRYNEQF
>14|TRBV5-1|TRBD1|TRBJ1-2
ASSPSPGQGAVGYT
>14|TRBV4-2|TRBD2|TRBJ2-1
ASSQVTSGGAREQF
>13|TRBV27|.|TRBJ2-1
ASSLAGPSYNEQF
>12|TRBV7-2|TRBD1|TRBJ1-6
ASSWTGDNSPLH
>11|TRBV19|.|TRBJ2-5
AVRPGGTETQY
>11|TRBV7-9|.|TRBJ2-1
ASSSGIRNEQF
>13|TRBV4-2|.|TRBJ2-1
ASSRALISNNEQF